What follows describes a single T cell receptor (beta chain). What it binds is unknown. This sample is part of a study of shared clonotypes between healthy human individuals. Study findings and constraints: The study generally estimated greater richness for naive than memory subsets. Shared clonotypes: 4.5% to 5% naive CD4, about 3.5% naive CD8, over 2% memory CD4, 0.4% to 0.45% memory CD8.

Each sorted subset replicate got 200 ng genomic DNA, about 33,000 genomes. Repertoires were generated with immunoSEQ multiplex PCR, while TCRdb's copy carries only in-frame clones and drops some. The sample includes 2 million to 2.5 million clones, around 90% of them seen just once. The CDR3 runs to 14 residues. Trimming removed 4 bases from V and 4 bases from J; junction bases left unmatched: 5. From germline, CDR1 is SGHTA and CDR2 FQGNSA. Sequenced sample: naive CD4+ T cells from PBMCs. Subset here: CD45RA+ positively selected. The source of this sequence is a man between 18 and 29 years old in good health. Some clones in this sample may be carry-over from other donors' samples. The rearrangement links TRBV7-2 to TRBJ2-5, with TRBD1 matching over 8 bases. Here the CDR3 DNA reads TGTGCCAGCAGCTCAGGGGGCGGCGGAGAGACCCAGTACTTC. Amino acid sequence: CASSSGGGGETQYF.